This T cell receptor (beta chain) is from a study of cytotoxic CD8 clonotypes in ibrutinib-treated CLL. Looking at the study overall: Per sample, productive templates averaged 255,043 and productive rearrangements averaged about 92,000.

This clone occurred a few times. The assay was immunoSEQ multiplex PCR, and TCRdb's table has in-frame clones only and misses some. This sample has approximately 200,000 clones; over 60% occur once, and the top ten carry over 10%. Trimming removed 5 bases at V and 7 bases at J, with 2 bases between. Per the germline V gene, CDR1 is SEHNR and CDR2 is FQNEAQ (reference sequence). The CDR3 length is 10 residues. Here the sequenced sample was PBMCs, taken after 24 months of ibrutinib treatment. This TCR derives from a human donor with chronic lymphocytic leukemia. This sequence joins TRBV7-9 and TRBJ2-2; unclear D gene. The CDR3, as DNA: TGTGCCAGCAGCCACGGGGAGCTGTTTTTT. Translating it yields CASSHGELFF.